One T cell receptor beta chain is described in this entry. Whereas donors were nominally healthy upon sampling, unrecorded immune exposures were probable. The data originate from a study of cytomegalovirus exposure and HLA in healthy donors. Study in general: Ancestry clustering placed around four fifths of 350 to 500 genotyped donors in the Caucasian-associated cluster.

The PCR was carried out with 60 Vbeta primers and 13 Jbeta primers. Libraries were prepared by immunoSEQ multiplex PCR; TCRdb keeps only in-frame clonotypes and omits some of them. The sample holds 150,000 to 200,000 clones, around 73% seen once. The clonotype originates from a woman between 18 and 29 years old in good health and CMV-seropositive. The sequenced material came from PBMCs.

CDR3 residues: CASTPRGTGTLGPYNEQFF. The CDR3 DNA sequence: TGTGCCAGCACCCCTAGAGGGACAGGGACCTTAGGGCCTTACAATGAGCAGTTCTTC. The J gene is TRBJ2-1, the V gene TRBV27, with 9 bases identical to TRBD1. The CDR3 has 19 residues. CDR1 is MNHEY and CDR2 is SMNVEV in the germline V gene (reference sequence). J gave up 4 bases and V 7 bases, and 20 bases lay outside the gene matches.